The 2 T cell receptor beta chains reported below all come from one sample, sequenced in a study of cytomegalovirus exposure and HLA in healthy donors. Use of 60 Vbeta and 13 Jbeta primers characterized the PCR. This table comes from immunoSEQ multiplex PCR, and its TCRdb copy is limited to in-frame clones, with some not included. Here the sample spans roughly 170,000 clones, under 80% being singletons. Sequencing was carried out using PBMCs. The receptor set was obtained from a woman in her 50s in good health and CMV-seropositive.

This clone was recorded only once. The chain links TRBV6-1 to TRBJ1-6; D is possibly TRBD1 (5 bases). This CDR3 has 13 residues. Germline V gene lookup returns CDR1 MNHNS and CDR2 SASEGT. Trimming removed 8 bases from V and 7 bases from J, with 12 bases in between. CDR3 bases: TGTGCCAGCTCCTCCAAGGGGAATTCACCCCTCCACTTT. Translation: CASSSKGNSPLHF.

The CDR3 spells CAIRSGGGTGELFF. The DNA of the CDR3 is TGTGCCATTCGTAGCGGGGGAGGGACCGGGGAGCTGTTTTTT. V gene TRBV10-3 combines with J gene TRBJ2-2; 9 bases agree with TRBD2. V shed 9 bases, J shed 5 bases, and the junction held 7 bases outside the gene matches. CDR3 length: 14 amino acids. The germline V gene has CDR1 ENHRY and CDR2 SYGVKD.